This T cell receptor beta chain derives from a study of cytomegalovirus exposure and HLA in healthy donors (dated by TCRdb to about 2017). Study-wide context: According to an earlier analysis of several hundred of the donors, some 180 million T cells yielded 117 million unique TCR beta sequences and approximately 300 Gb of sequence data. Every discovery cohort repertoire had been produced on one sequencing platform. Donor age, sex, ethnicity and CMV serostatus were compiled together with the repertoire data. The study used immunosequencing to profile the T cell repertoires of 666 subjects and linked those repertoires to cytomegalovirus serostatus. HLA typing included class I and class II loci at four-digit resolution. The number of donors typed differed by locus, with about 629-630 for A, B, C, DRB1 and DQB1, roughly 520 for DQA1, over 600 for DPA1, and approximately 470 for DPB1. An earlier analysis of 587 of the donors applied high-throughput TCR beta sequencing to assess whether each TCR beta V gene segment acted as functional or pseudogenic. To predict cytomegalovirus infection status, the study combined high-throughput TCR immunosequencing, statistical association of individual TCRs with disease status, and machine learning. About five DR-DQ haplotypes were treated as single units for association and clustering because of strong linkage in the cohort. In a later analysis, previously published TCR beta repertoires from 500 to 750 donors were re-analyzed and high-resolution HLA genotyping was added so that TCR occurrence patterns could be studied. Among about 410 genotyped donors of the cohort, an average of roughly 230,000 unique TCR beta nucleotide sequences was sequenced per donor, of which about 19% were non-productive. An early release covering roughly 640 HLA-typed donors comprised 300 to 350 gigabases of sequencing data and around 80 million unique TCR sequences. Of the approximately 400 genotyped donors, 81% were placed in the genetic ancestry cluster associated with self-reported Caucasian donors. Rather than drawing on any new phenotypic data, the later analysis identified candidate immune exposures from TCR beta sequences and the way those sequences occurred across donors. The study aimed to test whether signatures of past pathogen exposure could be identified by cataloging public T cell receptors. Genome-wide SNP genotypes for about 65% of the 666 donors were used in a later genetic analysis, which treated that subset as a discovery cohort. In addition to the first cohort of approximately 650 subjects, a separate validation cohort of 120 different subjects was used. Summary of the overall study and its limitations: In vitro tests confirmed that three of the cytomegalovirus-associated TCR beta chains recognize cytomegalovirus antigens. HLA typing was unavailable for some donors at each locus, so association tests used only the typed subset. Compared with equally common non-associated chains, HLA-associated TCR beta chains in a later analysis were more clonally expanded and had lower generation probabilities. In a later analysis, most CMV-associated TCR beta chains were found to appear HLA-restricted, with HLA associations seemingly driven largely by CMV exposure. Specific HLA alleles were associated with over 15,000 TCR beta sequences at a false discovery rate of 0.05 in a later analysis. The classifier was reported to diagnose cytomegalovirus status with high specificity and sensitivity in both the original cohort and the validation cohort. A total of some 180 TCR beta chains were listed by the study as associated with cytomegalovirus. A cluster of highly shared sequence variants was judged likely to represent a technical artifact of the sequencing pipeline. An association between a missense DCLRE1C variant and V-gene and J-gene trimming of TCR beta chains was found in a later genetic analysis and replicated in an independent cohort. Sequencing depth was assumed to be roughly uniform across donors in the presence/absence analyses, though that assumption may not hold. While some public TCRs were present in many individuals, most TCR sequences turned up only very rarely across donors. About 17 rarely observed V segments, including chromosome 9 orphons, were excluded from the earlier analysis of approximately 500 of the donors because counts were too low. A later analysis reported that several top co-occurrence clusters appeared linked to parvovirus B19, influenza, CMV and Epstein-Barr virus. A further reported finding was that TCR beta sequences accurately predicted the HLA-A and HLA-B alleles for most subjects in the first cohort. A later analysis found that TCR association rates varied across HLA loci, with DRB1 alleles showing the most associated TCRs and HLA-C alleles the fewest. The cohort was sequenced for TCR beta chains only, and without alpha or paired-chain data the features that could be detected were limited. Correlated functional status among segregating V segments might be attributable to linkage disequilibrium, but an unknown experimental factor could not be ruled out. In an earlier analysis of about 540 of the donors, most TCR beta V segments were observed in productive rearrangements about 87% or about 30% of the time, broadly matching IMGT annotations. CMV serostatus was the only immune exposure information available for the cohort. When HLA alleles, especially DR and DQ, strongly co-occurred, attributing TCR associations to individual alleles was difficult. According to the authors, the approach could potentially be generalized to other disease states and immunological phenotypes. In a later genetic analysis, fewer N-insertions in productive TCRs were reported among donors in an Asian-associated ancestry cluster than the roughly 640-donor mean.

The cohort consisted of 650 to 850 healthy bone marrow donors. At the time of sampling, all cohort members were nominally healthy, though unrecorded immune exposures were likely present. The donor was CMV seronegative and belonged to the group of 350 or so seronegative cohort members. Every donor gave a peripheral blood sample, and the peripheral blood mononuclear cells from that sample were used for TCR beta sequencing. The Qiagen DNeasy Blood Extraction Kit was used to extract genomic DNA from the blood cell samples. A remark on this clone: Its antigen specificity is not known.

Library preparation used the immunoSEQ multiplex PCR assay. For the multiplex PCR, a mixture combining 60 forward primers for TCR Vbeta segments and 13 reverse primers for TCR Jbeta segments was used. The CDR3 region of rearranged TCR beta genes was amplified from genomic DNA with a multiplex PCR assay. Amplified TCR beta libraries were sequenced as 87-base-pair reads on the Illumina HiSeq System. The study's processing was this. A later analysis tallied some 79 million unique TCR beta chains across the approximately 670 repertoires, and roughly 11 million of those chains were shared by two or more donors. Raw reads were error-corrected and collapsed into unique sequences by a nearest-neighbor algorithm in which closely related sequences were merged to remove PCR and sequencing errors. CDR3 sequences were aligned to IMGT reference sequences to assign V, D and J gene segments. Each retained sequence needed at least a six-nucleotide match to both a V gene segment and a J gene segment. Rearrangements were classified as productive when the CDR3 lacked stop codons and remained in frame with V and J, and all other rearrangements were classified as non-productive. CDR3 was defined according to IMGT convention as the region running from the second conserved V-encoded cysteine to the conserved J-encoded phenylalanine. The earlier analysis of 500 to 600 of the donors excluded sequences that lacked an unambiguous match to a single V gene segment. An earlier analysis of a few hundred of the donors called V segments functional above 56.7% productive rearrangements and segregating when the between-donor standard deviation exceeded 5%. A statistical classification framework was built to diagnose cytomegalovirus status from the catalog of TCR beta chain sequences. V and J gene assignment, in a later analysis, came from comparing TCR nucleotide sequences with IMGT/GENE-DB human TR gene sequences. Using the TCRdist pipeline, a later analysis assigned CDR3 sequences along with most-parsimonious VDJ recombination scenarios. In a later analysis, every TCR beta chain was defined by the combination of its CDR3 amino acid sequence and its V-gene family, and reads without a unique V-gene family were dropped. In a later analysis, 500 to 700 highly shared, low-generation-probability nucleotide sequences were removed to address suspected cross-contamination and a sequencing artifact. For each public chain, a later analysis derived a clonal expansion index from normalized ranks of inferred template counts within each repertoire. In a later analysis, generation probabilities were computed with a VDJ recombination model fitted to out-of-frame rearrangements, and the resulting probabilities were checked against IGoR. In a later analysis, hypergeometric tests were used to score TCR-TCR, TCR-HLA and TCR-CMV co-occurrence, with a repertoire-size bias correction applied to TCR pairs. In a later analysis, false discovery rates were estimated by permuting HLA or CMV assignments 20 times. In a later analysis, co-occurring TCRs were grouped with DBSCAN, and TCRdist sequence similarity was added when clustering was performed within HLA-allele-positive subsets. Repertoires with fewer than 30,000 or more than 120,000 public chains were left out of co-occurrence clustering, as were about 5 repertoires with anomalous nucleotide sharing. TCRdb obtained this table from immuneACCESS and retained in-frame rearrangements with V and J assigned. These tables miss some clones; where compared with another copy, unresolved V genes account for less than half of the shortfall, and the remainder is unexplained. The DNA gave D and trimming, while V, J and clone size come from that table. The sample table includes more than 95,000 clones. The top ten constitute 0.9% to 1.2% of the sample.

Sequenced input: PBMCs. The TCR originated in a man aged 18 to 30 in good health and CMV-seronegative.

The CDR3 loop reads CSAWTPGQVYNEQFF. In nucleotide form, the sequence is TGCAGCGCCTGGACTCCGGGACAGGTCTACAATGAGCAGTTCTTC. The chain uses TRBV29-1 and TRBJ2-1; the junction holds 8 bases that match TRBD1. Germline trimming amounts to 7 bases on V and 3 bases on J, with 11 as the count of junction bases outside the gene matches. The germline V gene specifies SQVTM as CDR1 and ANQGSEA as CDR2. CDR3 length: 15 amino acids, cysteine to phenylalanine. The only DNA kept is the CDR3, 45 bases in frame from the first base.